These 25 T cell receptor beta chains share one sample of origin, sequenced in a study of blood T cells in healthy people across ages. It was with a sample-barcoded 5' primer and a J-beta primer mix that a second PCR of about 6 to 11 cycles was run. TCRdb recomputed calls from the 5' RACE reads with MiXCR, one row per CDR3 protein. The sample yields around 990,000 distinct CDR3 sequences, less than 25% seen once. The data also belong to a second study, concerning T cells of mothers and their children.

Sequencing was performed on blood. Receptor source: a girl aged 2 to 9 in good health.

This clonotype was counted a few times. The chain recombines TRBV29-1 with TRBJ1-1, with D possibly being TRBD1 (6 bases). The CDR3 length is 11 residues. CDR1 is SQVTM and CDR2 is ANQGSEA in the germline V gene. V lost 6 bases, J lost 8 bases, and 13 bases lay in between. The CDR3 coding sequence is TGCAGCGTAGCGGCAGGGGAAGAAGCTTTCTTT. It specifies CSVAAGEEAFF.

This clonotype was seen a few times. J is TRBJ2-1 and V is TRBV28; D gene unclear. The CDR3 is 12 residues long. Trimming removed 3 bases from V and 5 bases from J, with 5 bases in between. Germline-derived CDR1 and CDR2 are MDHEN and SYDVKM. Here the CDR3 DNA reads TGTGCCAGCAGTTTGGACGACAATGAGCAGTTCTTC. Amino acids: CASSLDDNEQFF.

This clonotype was found a few times. The V call is TRBV7-9, the J call TRBJ2-3, with a weak D call TRBD2 (6 bases). Germline-derived CDR1 and CDR2 are SEHNR and FQNEAQ (reference sequence). This CDR3 has 15 amino acids. V dropped 1 base and J dropped 5 bases, with 13 bases sitting between them. This chain's CDR3 is CASSLVRGNVDTQYF. The DNA for the CDR3 is TGTGCCAGCAGCTTAGTGCGGGGCAACGTAGATACGCAGTATTTT. The whole variable domain, remainder taken from reference TRBV7-9 and TRBJ2-3, is DTGVSQNPRHKITKRGQNVTFRCDPISEHNRLYWYRQTLGQGPEFLTYFQNEAQLEKSRLLSDRFSAERPKGSFSTLEIQRTEQGDSAMYLCASSLVRGNVDTQYFGPGTRLTVL.

There are a few counts of this clonotype. The chain employs TRBV20-1 and TRBJ2-5; no clear D. Germline values: CDR1 DFQATT, CDR2 SNEGSKA (reference sequence). The CDR3 is made up of 13 amino acids. Trimming stripped 2 bases from V and 4 bases from J, with 11 bases between. The CDR3 coding sequence is TGCAGTGCTAGAAACCCAGGTCCAGAGACCCAGTACTTC. The encoded protein is CSARNPGPETQYF.

This clonotype has just a few counts. The chain combines TRBV24-1 with TRBJ2-7; possibly TRBD1 for D (7 bases). The germline gives CDR1 KGHDR, CDR2 SFDVKD. The CDR3 is 14 amino acids. V was clipped by 5 bases and J by 6 bases, with 16 bases between them. The CDR3 nucleotides are TGTGCCACCAGTGCGGAGGGGGCTCTTCCCGAGCAGTACTTC. Amino acid sequence: CATSAEGALPEQYF.

There are a few counts of this clonotype. The chain uses TRBV18 and TRBJ1-4; D is ambiguous. Per the germline V gene, CDR1 is KGHSH and CDR2 is LQKENI. V was pared by 4 bases and J by 4 bases, with 7 bases between. CDR3 length equals 13 residues. The CDR3 is CASSRDDNEKLFF. The CDR3 DNA is TGTGCCAGCTCACGCGACGATAATGAAAAACTGTTTTTT.

The V gene is TRBV7-2, the J gene TRBJ1-6; maybe TRBD1 (6 bases). Germline-derived CDR1 and CDR2 are SGHTA and FQGNSA. This CDR3 region has 14 residues. Deletions cut 6 bases from V and 9 bases from J, with 15 bases between. Written as DNA, the CDR3 is TGTGCCAGCAGTTCCGGACAGCCGCGTTCACCCCTCCACTTT. This gives the protein CASSSGQPRSPLHF.

The V call is TRBV12-3 or TRBV12-4, the J call TRBJ2-7, with D perhaps being TRBD1 or TRBD2 (6 bases each). V lost 3 bases to trimming and J lost 7 bases, with 16 bases between them. The CDR3 covers 14 residues. CDR3 region: CASSLSRGPREQYF. CDR3 DNA: TGTGCCAGCAGTTTGTCACGGGGGCCGAGGGAGCAGTACTTC.

The chain joins TRBV28 to TRBJ2-5, with TRBD1 identical over 7 bases. Germline-derived CDR1 and CDR2 are MDHEN and SYDVKM. The CDR3 is 14 residues long. Losses at the gene ends were 10 bases for V and 2 bases for J; bases not matched to a gene: 10. The CDR3 spells CANRTTGAQETQYF. CDR3 DNA sequence: TGTGCCAACAGAACTACAGGGGCTCAAGAGACCCAGTACTTC.

This clonotype has a count of ten or more. This sequence joins TRBV12-3 or TRBV12-4 and TRBJ1-1; D remains ambiguous. CDR3 length equals 12 residues. With 7 bases removed from V and 1 base from J, the gap between germline ends came to 7 bases. The CDR3 nucleotides read TGTGCCAGCATAACCTGGAACACTGAAGCTTTCTTT. This translates into CASITWNTEAFF.

This clonotype turned up a few times. This sequence joins TRBV4-1 and TRBJ1-5; D unclear. The V end lost 1 base, the J end lost 4 bases, and 14 bases lay between the germline ends. Germline CDR1 MGHRA, CDR2 YSYEKL. The CDR3 is 16 residues long. CDR3 DNA: TGCGCCAGCAGCCAAGTAATCGGTCAGTTTAATCAGCCCCAGCATTTT. Its translation is CASSQVIGQFNQPQHF.

Only a few counts were recorded for this clonotype. The CDR3 loop reads CATSDLPPTSARDTQYF. The CDR3 DNA is TGTGCCACCAGTGATTTACCTCCGACTAGCGCGCGCGATACGCAGTATTTT. The chain couples TRBV24-1 to TRBJ2-3, with 8 bases matching TRBD2. The germline V gene encodes CDR1 KGHDR and CDR2 SFDVKD. There are 17 residues in the CDR3. V was pared by 1 base and J by 6 bases, with 11 bases of the junction left unmatched.

This chain uses TRBV20-1 with TRBJ2-1; D unclear. CDR3 length: 14 amino acids. Germline CDR1 and CDR2: DFQATT and SNEGSKA (reference sequence). The V and J ends lost 1 base and 0 bases respectively, with 7 bases between them. CDR3 loop: CSARGWDSYNEQFF. DNA of the CDR3: TGCAGTGCTAGAGGGTGGGACTCCTACAATGAGCAGTTCTTC.

This sequence joins TRBV29-1 and TRBJ1-4; D is perhaps TRBD1 (5 bases). V lost 7 bases to trimming and J lost 7 bases, with 16 bases between them. This CDR3 has 13 residues. Germline CDR1 is SQVTM and CDR2 is ANQGSEA. CDR3 loop: CSAYERGGEKLFF. The CDR3 region has the DNA TGCAGCGCCTATGAGCGCGGGGGTGAAAAACTGTTTTTT. Drawing the rest from reference TRBV29-1 and TRBJ1-4, the complete variable domain is SAVISQKPSRDICQRGTSLTIQCQVDSQVTMMFWYRQQPGQSLTLIATANQGSEATYESGFVIDKFPISRPNLTFSTLTVSNMSPEDSSIYLCSAYERGGEKLFFGSGTQLSVL.

CDR3 bases: TGTGCCAGCAGTTCAAGACTAGCGGGAGAGACCCAGTACTTC. It yields the protein CASSSRLAGETQYF. The chain combines TRBV28 with TRBJ2-5; 10 bases line up with TRBD2. Germline CDR1 MDHEN, CDR2 SYDVKM. The V and J ends lost 4 bases and 4 bases, in that order; junction bases with no gene match: 3. The CDR3 runs to 14 residues. Based on the CDR3 plus reference TRBV28 and TRBJ2-5, the full variable domain is DVKVTQSSRYLVKRTGEKVFLECVQDMDHENMFWYRQDPGLGLRLIYFSYDVKMKEKGDIPEGYSVSREKKERFSLILESASTNQTSMYLCASSSRLAGETQYFGPGTRLLVL.

The chain combines TRBV7-9 with TRBJ2-1, with 7 nucleotides matching TRBD2. This CDR3 is built from 16 residues. In germline, CDR1 is SEHNR, CDR2 FQNEAQ (reference sequence). Germline trimming cut 3 bases from V and 4 bases from J; bases unmatched to any gene: 9. The CDR3, as DNA: TGTGCCAGCAGCTTTCGGAGCGGGGCCTTATACAATGAGCAGTTCTTC. Translating gives CASSFRSGALYNEQFF.

This rearrangement joins TRBV7-8 to TRBJ1-2; 12 bases match TRBD1. V gave up 4 bases and J gave up 6 bases; unmatched junction bases: 3. The CDR3 loop spans 14 amino acids. Germline values: CDR1 SGHVS, CDR2 FQNEAQ. The CDR3: CASSSGQGAHGYTF. CDR3 DNA: TGTGCCAGCAGCTCGGGACAGGGGGCCCATGGCTACACCTTC. The full variable domain, in which reference TRBV7-8 and TRBJ1-2 provide the parts outside the CDR3, is GAGVSQSPRYKVAKRGQDVALRCDPISGHVSLFWYQQALGQGPEFLTYFQNEAQLDKSGLPSDRFFAERPEGSVSTLKIQRTQQEDSAVYLCASSSGQGAHGYTFGSGTRLTVV.

This clonotype was detected only a few times. The chain is built from TRBV20-1 and TRBJ2-7; D is possibly TRBD2 (7 bases). Germline V gives CDR1 DFQATT, CDR2 SNEGSKA (reference sequence). The CDR3 length is 15 residues. Trimming left V 0 bases short and J 3 bases short, with 15 bases between. The CDR3 bases are TGCAGTGCTAGAGACCCGCGGGGGCAGGGCTACGAGCAGTACTTC. This gives the protein CSARDPRGQGYEQYF.

As for this clonotype: One end of the junction does not line up with germline, which may come from a read error. The chain recombines TRBV2 with TRBJ2-4, with D possibly TRBD1 on 5 matching bases. The length of the CDR3 is 12 residues. CDR1 is SNHLY, CDR2 FYNNEI, per germline. CDR3 protein: CASGEQDRRPFF. In DNA form, the CDR3 reads TGTGCCAGCGGAGAACAGGACCGCAGGCCCTTCTTC.

The rearrangement uses TRBV7-2 and TRBJ2-7; no reliable D call. V shed 1 base and J shed 7 bases, with 11 bases lying between them. Germline values: CDR1 SGHTA, CDR2 FQGNSA. This CDR3 has 13 residues. The CDR3 nucleotides read TGTGCCAGCAGCTTAGTCGGAAGGGAAGAGCAGTACTTC. Protein product: CASSLVGREEQYF.

The rearrangement uses TRBV7-8 and TRBJ1-5; D uncertain. Between the trimmed V and J ends, which lost 5 bases and 4 bases, there was a span of 15 bases. The CDR3 is made up of 15 amino acids. Germline V lookup: CDR1 SGHVS, CDR2 FQNEAQ. The CDR3 coding sequence is TGTGCCAGCAGCCCCGGCGAGTGGATAAATCAGCCCCAGCATTTT. It specifies CASSPGEWINQPQHF.

The sample holds a few counts of this clonotype. The V call is TRBV28, the J call TRBJ2-3; the D is unclear. Germline lookup yields CDR1 MDHEN and CDR2 SYDVKM. The CDR3 covers 17 residues. Trimming pared 1 base from V and 3 bases from J, leaving 17 bases between. The CDR3 nucleotides are TGTGCCAGCAGTTTATTTCCCCCCCCGAGTCTTACAGATACGCAGTATTTT. Its translation is CASSLFPPPSLTDTQYF. Supplemented by reference TRBV28 and TRBJ2-3, the full variable domain reads DVKVTQSSRYLVKRTGEKVFLECVQDMDHENMFWYRQDPGLGLRLIYFSYDVKMKEKGDIPEGYSVSREKKERFSLILESASTNQTSMYLCASSLFPPPSLTDTQYFGPGTRLTVL.

The CDR3 DNA is TGCAGTGCTAAAACTATAGCAAACAGGGACTACGAGCAGTACTTC. Translating gives CSAKTIANRDYEQYF. The chain couples TRBV20-1 to TRBJ2-5; possible D gene TRBD1, 6 bases. The DNA end is more similar to TRBJ2-7, so the J call may be wrong. The CDR3 totals 15 residues. Germline loops: CDR1 DFQATT, CDR2 SNEGSKA (reference sequence).

This clonotype was picked up a small number of times. V is TRBV2 and J is TRBJ2-1, with D unresolved. This CDR3 has 16 residues. V was clipped by 1 base and J by 4 bases, with 14 bases between them. Germline V CDR1 and CDR2: SNHLY, FYNNEI. CDR3 nucleotide sequence: TGTGCCAGCAGTGAAGGCTCTCAACTCAATTACAATGAGCAGTTCTTC. As protein: CASSEGSQLNYNEQFF.

As DNA, the CDR3 is TGCAGTGCCGTGAGACAGGCCTCCTACGAGCAGTACTTC. This gives the protein CSAVRQASYEQYF. This rearrangement joins TRBV20-1 to TRBJ2-7; TRBD1 might be the D (6 bases). The CDR3 is 13 residues long. CDR1 and CDR2 (germline): DFQATT, SNEGSKA (reference sequence). The germline V and J ends were trimmed by 6 bases and 0 bases, with 12 bases remaining between them.